A single sample gave rise to the 9 T cell receptor beta chains below, sequenced in a study of T cell repertoires in cytomegalovirus infection. These TCRs' antigens remain unknown. TCRdb re-called the reads with MiXCR, one entry per CDR3 protein. There are roughly 500,000 distinct CDR3 sequences in the sample; about two fifths occur only once, and around 44% lies in the top ten. The sample in question was cultured PBMCs, obtained from culture after CMV antigen stimulation. The receptors here all came from a human donor in good health (CMV status not recorded). Some clones in this sample may be carry-over from other donors' samples.

This clonotype was counted only a few times. This chain joins TRBV6-5 and TRBJ2-2; D unclear. V was cut by 8 bases and J by 8 bases, with 9 bases left in between. The V gene's germline CDR1 is MNHEY and CDR2 SVGAGI. CDR3 length equals 11 residues. The CDR3 nucleotides read TGTGCCAGCTGCTTGGGGGGGGAGCTGTTTTTT. Translated: CASCLGGELFF.

This chain links TRBV12-5 with TRBJ1-2; TRBD1 aligns across 8 bases. J gave up 2 bases and V 2 bases, and 4 bases lay outside the gene matches. The CDR3 loop spans 15 amino acids. Germline V gene lookup returns CDR1 LGHNT and CDR2 FRNRAP. The CDR3 coding sequence is TGTGCTAGTGGTTTGAGCCGGACAGGGAACTATGGCTACACCTTC. Translation gives CASGLSRTGNYGYTF. The full variable domain, completed using reference TRBV12-5 and TRBJ1-2, is DARVTQTPRHKVTEMGQEVTMRCQPILGHNTVFWYRQTMMQGLELLAYFRNRAPLDDSGMPKDRFSAEMPDATLATLKIQPSEPRDSAVYFCASGLSRTGNYGYTFGSGTRLTVV.

The chain carries TRBV6-6 and TRBJ1-3; D remains ambiguous. V lost 6 bases and J lost 4, with 13 bases in between. This CDR3 is 14 amino acids long. In germline, CDR1 is MNHNY, CDR2 SVGAGI (reference sequence). The CDR3 sequence: CASSTLREGNTIYF. The DNA for the CDR3 is TGTGCCAGCAGCACCCTCCGAGAGGGAAACACCATATATTTT.

The chain employs TRBV12-3 or TRBV12-4 and TRBJ2-7; either TRBD1 or TRBD2 may fit D (6 bases each). Trimming cost V 5 bases and J 4 bases, with 21 bases left between them. This CDR3 has 16 amino acids. This CDR3 reads CASSPSRGRRVYEQYF. In DNA, the CDR3 is TGTGCCAGCAGTCCCTCCCGGGGGCGGCGCGTGTACGAGCAGTACTTC.

As concerns this clonotype: The CDR3 does not close with the conserved phenylalanine or tryptophan, likely indicating a read error. The chain couples TRBV7-4 to TRBJ2-5; no definite D call. The CDR3 has 12 amino acids. The V gene's germline CDR1 is SGHVT and CDR2 SQSDAQ. Trimming pared 5 bases from V and 5 bases from J, leaving 9 bases between. In DNA form, the CDR3 reads TGTGCCAGCAGCCCCCCCGGGGAGACCCAGTACCTC. It translates to CASSPPGETQYL.

The chain employs TRBV7-4 and TRBJ2-2, with D possibly TRBD2 on 6 matching bases. The CDR3 is made up of 14 amino acids. V was trimmed by 8 bases and J by 8 bases, leaving 18 bases between them. From germline, CDR1 is SGHVT and CDR2 SQSDAQ. DNA for the CDR3: TGTGCCAGCGGTAGCGGACTAATCGGGGGGGAGCTGTTTTTT. Encoded protein: CASGSGLIGGELFF.

The genes are TRBV19 and TRBJ1-1; no clear D gene. CDR1 and CDR2 from the germline V gene are LNHDA and SQIVND (reference sequence). V gave up 8 bases and J gave up 4 bases, with 8 bases separating them. The CDR3 totals 11 residues. As DNA, the CDR3 is TGTGCCAGTCGGTGGGGCACTGAAGCTTTCTTT. Its protein is CASRWGTEAFF.

This clonotype was observed a handful of times. The rearrangement uses TRBV14 and TRBJ2-7; TRBD1 matches 9 bases. Losses at the gene ends were 3 bases for V and 6 bases for J; bases not matched to a gene: 9. Germline V gives CDR1 SGHDN, CDR2 FVKESK. The length of the CDR3 is 15 residues. CDR3 coding DNA: TGTGCCAGCAGCCAGCCCCGGCAGGGACAGGGCGAGCAGTACTTC. It codes for CASSQPRQGQGEQYF.

The chain employs TRBV6-8 and TRBJ1-1; no firm D call. CDR3 length: 13 amino acids. Germline assignment: CDR1 MNHGY and CDR2 SAAAGT. Trimming left V 6 bases short and J 2 bases short, with 10 bases between. CDR3 loop: CASSRYPNTEAFF. Written as DNA, the CDR3 is TGTGCCAGCAGCCGTTATCCCAACACTGAAGCTTTCTTT.